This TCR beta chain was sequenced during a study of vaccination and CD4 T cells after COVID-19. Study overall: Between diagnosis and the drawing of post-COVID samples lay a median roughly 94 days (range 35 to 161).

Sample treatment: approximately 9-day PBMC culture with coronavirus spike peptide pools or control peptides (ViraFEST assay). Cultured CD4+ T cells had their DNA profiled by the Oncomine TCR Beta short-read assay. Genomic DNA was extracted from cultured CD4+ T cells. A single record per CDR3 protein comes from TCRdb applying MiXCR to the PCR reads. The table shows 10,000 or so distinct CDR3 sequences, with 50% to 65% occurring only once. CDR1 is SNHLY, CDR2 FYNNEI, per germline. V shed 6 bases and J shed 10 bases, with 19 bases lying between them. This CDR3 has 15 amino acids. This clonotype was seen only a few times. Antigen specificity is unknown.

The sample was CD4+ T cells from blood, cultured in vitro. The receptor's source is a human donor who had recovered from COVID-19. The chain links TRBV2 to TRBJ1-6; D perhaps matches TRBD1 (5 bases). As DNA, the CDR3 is TGTGCCAGCAGGGACGGAGGGACTTTGGGGTCACCCCTCCACTTT. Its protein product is CASRDGGTLGSPLHF.